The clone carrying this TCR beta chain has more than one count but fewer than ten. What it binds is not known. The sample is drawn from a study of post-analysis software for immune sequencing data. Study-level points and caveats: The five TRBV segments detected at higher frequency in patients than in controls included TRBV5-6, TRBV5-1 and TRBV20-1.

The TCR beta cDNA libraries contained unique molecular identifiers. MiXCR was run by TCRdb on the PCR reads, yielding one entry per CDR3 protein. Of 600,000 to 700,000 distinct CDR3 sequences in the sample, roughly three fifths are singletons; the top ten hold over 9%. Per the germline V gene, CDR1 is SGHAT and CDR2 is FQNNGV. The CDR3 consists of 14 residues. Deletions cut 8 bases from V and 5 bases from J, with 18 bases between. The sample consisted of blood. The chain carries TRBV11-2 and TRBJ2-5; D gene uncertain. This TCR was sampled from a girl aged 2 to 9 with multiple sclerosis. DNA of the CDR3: TGTGCCAGCGGCGACCAAGCGTTGGGGGAGACCCAGTACTTC. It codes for CASGDQALGETQYF. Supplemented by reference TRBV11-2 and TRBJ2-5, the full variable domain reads EAGVAQSPRYKIIEKRQSVAFWCNPISGHATLYWYQQILGQGPKLLIQFQNNGVVDDSQLPKDRFSAERLKGVDSTLKIQPAKLEDSAVYLCASGDQALGETQYFGPGTRLLVL.